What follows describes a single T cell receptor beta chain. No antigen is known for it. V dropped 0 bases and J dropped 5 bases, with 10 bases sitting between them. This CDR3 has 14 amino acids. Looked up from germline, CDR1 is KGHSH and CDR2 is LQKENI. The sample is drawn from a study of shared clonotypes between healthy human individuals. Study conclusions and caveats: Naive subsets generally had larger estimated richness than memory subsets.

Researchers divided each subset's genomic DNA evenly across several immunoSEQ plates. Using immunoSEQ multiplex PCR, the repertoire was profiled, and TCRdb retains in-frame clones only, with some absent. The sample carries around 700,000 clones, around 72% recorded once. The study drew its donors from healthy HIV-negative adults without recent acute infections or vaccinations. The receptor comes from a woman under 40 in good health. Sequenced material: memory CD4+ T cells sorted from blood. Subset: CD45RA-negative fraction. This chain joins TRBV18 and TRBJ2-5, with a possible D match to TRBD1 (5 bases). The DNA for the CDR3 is TGTGCCAGCTCACCACCAGGGGTGGGGGAGACCCAGTACTTC. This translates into CASSPPGVGETQYF. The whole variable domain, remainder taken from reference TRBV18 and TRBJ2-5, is NAGVMQNPRHLVRRRGQEARLRCSPMKGHSHVYWYRQLPEEGLKFMVYLQKENIIDESGMPKERFSAEFPKEGPSILRIQQVVRGDSAAYFCASSPPGVGETQYFGPGTRLLVL.